This T cell receptor beta chain was recorded in a study of tumor-infiltrating lymphocytes in localized non-small cell lung cancer. Whole-study context: Resected tumor was paired with non-adjacent uninvolved lung from the same patient. Study conclusions and caveats: Technical variation could not be separated from intratumor heterogeneity here. Tumor T-cell fraction was not associated with recurrence-free survival.

Germline V gene data show CDR1 as WNHNN and CDR2 as SYGVQD (reference sequence). Trimming at V came to 4 bases and at J to 4 bases, leaving 3 bases not matched to a gene. The CDR3 contains 14 residues. Assay: immunoSEQ multiplex PCR; the TCRdb copy retains only in-frame clones and omits some. The data hold some 15,000 clones, with roughly 79% observed a single time. With respect to this clone: As yet, its antigen is unknown.

Sequenced input: lung tumor tissue. The chain recombines TRBV10-1 with TRBJ1-4; 7 nucleotides align to TRBD1. The TCR originated in a human donor with non-small cell lung cancer. Here the CDR3 reads CASSAGQLNEKLFF. The CDR3 DNA sequence: TGCGCCAGCAGTGCGGGACAGCTTAATGAAAAACTGTTTTTT.